This T cell receptor (beta chain) was found in a study of T cell responses to AZD1222 COVID-19 vaccine. Findings of the study overall: Following two doses of AZD1222, Spike-specific TCR breadth and depth rose.

Germline V lookup: CDR1 GTSNPN, CDR2 SVGIG (reference sequence). The CDR3 is made up of 15 amino acids. V was shortened by 0 bases and J by 8 bases, with 19 bases between the two germline ends. The sample holds one count of this clone. Antigen: not known. Assay: immunoSEQ multiplex PCR; the TCRdb copy retains only in-frame clones and omits some. The repertoire has 120,000 or so clones, roughly 90% of them found once; the top ten carry 1.5% to 1.7%. The receptor's source is an adult in good health. This sample comprised peripheral blood, obtained on day 0 of AZD1222 vaccination. The V call is TRBV30, the J call TRBJ1-2; D gene ambiguous. The DNA for the CDR3 is TGTGCCTGGAGTGTTGGGAATCTTCCCCCCGGCGGCTACACCTTC. This gives the protein CAWSVGNLPPGGYTF.